The 20 T cell receptor beta chains below all came from one sample that was sequenced in a study of blood T cell repertoires in COVID-19. Sequencing was performed with immunoSEQ multiplex PCR; in TCRdb, only in-frame clones are kept and a portion is missing. The top ten clones hold 11% of a sample with about 140,000 clones, around 86% of them seen once. The sample was PBMCs or T cells enriched from blood (not recorded which). The receptors originated from a man between 60 and 70 years old who had recovered from COVID-19.

This sequence joins TRBV7-2 and TRBJ2-1; the match to TRBD2 covers 8 bases. Germline-derived CDR1 and CDR2 are SGHTA and FQGNSA. The V segment lost 5 bases and the J segment 4 bases; nucleotides outside the gene matches: 10. The CDR3 runs to 16 residues. This CDR3 reads CASSPFAGGEYNEQFF. CDR3 DNA: TGTGCCAGCAGCCCTTTTGCGGGAGGAGAATACAATGAGCAGTTCTTC.

The chain recombines TRBV5-1 with TRBJ2-3; D possibly corresponds to TRBD2 (5 bases). Trimming pared 3 bases from V and 5 bases from J, leaving 19 bases between. This CDR3 region has 16 residues. CDR1 and CDR2 from the germline V gene are SGHRS and YFSETQ. CDR3 loop: CASSSVGVLVEDTQYF. The DNA for the CDR3 is TGCGCCAGCAGCTCGGTCGGGGTCCTCGTTGAAGATACGCAGTATTTT.

This clone was picked up a small number of times. The chain recombines TRBV5-4 with TRBJ2-7, with 8 nucleotides matching TRBD2. J gave up 5 bases and V 6 bases, and 4 bases lay outside the gene matches. The CDR3 consists of 12 residues. Germline CDR1 and CDR2: SGHNT and YYREEE (reference sequence). The CDR3 here is CASTRGGNEQYF. The CDR3 DNA sequence: TGTGCCAGCACCCGGGGGGGAAACGAGCAGTACTTC. Combining the CDR3 with reference TRBV5-4 and TRBJ2-7 gives the whole variable domain ETGVTQSPTHLIKTRGQQVTLRCSSQSGHNTVSWYQQALGQGPQFIFQYYREEENGRGNFPPRFSGLQFPNYSSELNVNALELDDSALYLCASTRGGNEQYFGPGTRLTVT.

The chain combines TRBV28 with TRBJ2-7; maybe TRBD1 (5 bases). The CDR3 contains 16 residues. The germline gives CDR1 MDHEN, CDR2 SYDVKM. Deletions cut 5 bases from V and 0 bases from J, with 17 bases between. The CDR3 spells CASSPASGLFSYEQYF. In nucleotides, the CDR3 is TGTGCCAGCAGTCCTGCCTCAGGGTTATTCTCCTACGAGCAGTACTTC.

The chain joins TRBV4-2 to TRBJ2-3; 7 bases match TRBD1. The V gene's germline CDR1 is LGHNA and CDR2 YNFKEQ. The CDR3 runs to 15 residues. V lost 2 bases to trimming and J lost 5 bases; unmatched junction nucleotides: 7. The CDR3 region is CASSQPTGLGDTQYF. Here the CDR3 DNA reads TGTGCCAGCAGCCAACCGACAGGGCTTGGAGATACGCAGTATTTT.

This chain connects TRBV19 to TRBJ1-1, with a possible D match to TRBD1 (6 bases). CDR3 size: 15 residues. Germline CDR1 is LNHDA and CDR2 is SQIVND (reference sequence). The V end lost 1 base, the J end lost 2 bases, and 11 bases lay between the germline ends. The CDR3 spells CASSIGHRANTEAFF. CDR3 in DNA: TGTGCCAGTAGTATAGGACACAGGGCTAACACTGAAGCTTTCTTT.

The V gene is TRBV2, the J gene TRBJ2-2; 8 nucleotides align to TRBD1. After removal of 6 bases from V and 0 bases from J, the junction contained 0 bases not matched to a gene. Germline assignment: CDR1 SNHLY and CDR2 FYNNEI. The length of the CDR3 is 14 residues. The chain's CDR3 is CASRTGANTGELFF. CDR3 sequence (DNA): TGTGCCAGCAGGACAGGGGCGAACACCGGGGAGCTGTTTTTT.

Comment on this clone: Other DNA sequences in the same sample also yield this CDR3. The chain joins TRBV30 to TRBJ1-1; 7 bases are shared with TRBD1. There are 13 residues in the CDR3. Looked up from germline, CDR1 is GTSNPN and CDR2 is SVGIG (reference sequence). The ends lost 2 bases at V and 6 bases at J; junction bases unmatched: 6. The CDR3 DNA follows: TGTGCCTGGAGTAGAGGGGGCAGCGCTGAAGCTTTCTTT. Protein: CAWSRGGSAEAFF.

The rearrangement joins TRBV5-4 to TRBJ2-5; 9 bases line up with TRBD1. V lost 3 bases and J lost 3; bases outside the gene matches: 6. CDR3 length: 15 amino acids. Germline V CDR1 and CDR2: SGHNT, YYREEE (reference sequence). This chain's CDR3 is CASSSSGTGKETQYF. The CDR3 DNA reads as TGTGCCAGCAGCTCCTCCGGGACAGGGAAAGAGACCCAGTACTTC.

The chain joins TRBV9 to TRBJ2-5; 12 nucleotides align to TRBD2. The junction had 13 bases not matched to a gene; V was cut back by 0 bases and J by 10 bases. Germline CDR1 is SGDLS and CDR2 is YYNGEE. This CDR3 has 17 residues. CDR3 sequence (DNA): TGTGCCAGCAGCGTAGATCCTAGCGGGGGGGCCATGGTGAGCCAGTACTTC. Translating gives CASSVDPSGGAMVSQYF.

V gene TRBV4-1 combines with J gene TRBJ2-5; D possibly corresponds to TRBD2 (5 bases). CDR1 and CDR2 from the germline V gene are MGHRA and YSYEKL. Trimming took 2 bases from V and 5 from J, leaving 15 bases between them. This CDR3 region has 15 residues. The CDR3 coding sequence is TGCGCCAGCAGCCAATTTCTCCAGAGAGGGGAGACCCAGTACTTC. Its translation: CASSQFLQRGETQYF.

The chain uses TRBV4-2 and TRBJ1-1, with TRBD1 as a possible D gene (5 bases). With 0 bases removed from V and 4 bases from J, the gap between germline ends came to 12 bases. Germline loops: CDR1 LGHNA, CDR2 YNFKEQ. The CDR3 covers 15 residues. The CDR3 is CASSQEPTVSTEAFF. As DNA, the CDR3 is TGTGCCAGCAGCCAAGAGCCGACAGTAAGCACTGAAGCTTTCTTT.

The gene calls are TRBV6-5 and TRBJ2-7; D perhaps matches TRBD2 (5 bases). CDR1 is MNHEY and CDR2 is SVGAGI in the germline V gene. This CDR3 is 16 amino acids long. V lost 1 base, J lost 2 bases, and 15 bases lay in between. The CDR3 bases are TGTGCCAGCAGTTACTTGAGAGCGGAGGTTCCCTACGAGCAGTACTTC. Residues: CASSYLRAEVPYEQYF.

The rearrangement joins TRBV5-1 to TRBJ1-6, with 8 bases aligning to TRBD1. Germline CDR1 and CDR2: SGHRS and YFSETQ. CDR3 length: 15 amino acids. V shed 1 base, J shed 7 bases, and the junction held 4 bases outside the gene matches. CDR3 DNA sequence: TGCGCCAGCAGCTTGCAGGGGGCGGGGAATTCACCCCTCCACTTT. It codes for CASSLQGAGNSPLHF. Combining the CDR3 with reference TRBV5-1 and TRBJ1-6 gives the whole variable domain KAGVTQTPRYLIKTRGQQVTLSCSPISGHRSVSWYQQTPGQGLQFLFEYFSETQRNKGNFPGRFSGRQFSNSRSEMNVSTLELGDSALYLCASSLQGAGNSPLHFGNGTRLTVT.

V and J are TRBV28 and TRBJ1-4; the D is unclear. Per the germline V gene, CDR1 is MDHEN and CDR2 is SYDVKM. The CDR3 runs to 15 residues. Trimming removed 2 bases at V and 3 bases at J, with 10 bases between. The CDR3 loop is CASSLGLMANEKLFF. In DNA form, the CDR3 reads TGTGCCAGCAGTTTAGGACTAATGGCTAATGAAAAACTGTTTTTT.

V and J are TRBV12-5 and TRBJ1-1; possible D gene TRBD1, 6 bases. Per the germline V gene, CDR1 is LGHNT and CDR2 is FRNRAP. There are 12 residues in the CDR3. V gave up 3 bases and J gave up 8 bases, with 10 bases separating them. For the CDR3, the DNA is TGTGCTAGTGGTTTACCCGACAGGGAAGCTTTCTTT. Residues: CASGLPDREAFF.

The chain links TRBV19 to TRBJ1-2; possibly TRBD1 for D (6 bases). V was clipped by 5 bases and J by 0 bases, with 13 bases between them. This CDR3 has 15 residues. The germline gives CDR1 LNHDA, CDR2 SQIVND (reference sequence). The CDR3 nucleotides are TGTGCCAGTAGTCTGCGTAACAGGGCTAACTATGGCTACACCTTC. Its translation is CASSLRNRANYGYTF.

This chain joins TRBV5-1 and TRBJ2-5; 12 nucleotides line up with TRBD2. Germline V gene sequence: CDR1 SGHRS, CDR2 YFSETQ. V was pared by 0 bases and J by 3 bases, with 0 bases of the junction left unmatched. The CDR3 spans 15 residues. CDR3 DNA sequence: TGCGCCAGCAGCTTGGGACTAGCGGGGGAAGAGACCCAGTACTTC. It translates to CASSLGLAGEETQYF.

The chain recombines TRBV15 with TRBJ1-5; 8 positions agree with TRBD1. The CDR3 length is 15 residues. J lost 1 base, V lost 2 bases, and 1 base had no gene match. The germline CDR1 and CDR2 sequences are LNHNV and YYDKDF (reference sequence). Here the CDR3 DNA reads TGTGCCACCAGCAGAACAGGGGGGAGCAATCAGCCCCAGCATTTT. As protein: CATSRTGGSNQPQHF.

The V and J genes are TRBV9 and TRBJ2-3; no firm D call. V lost 1 base and J lost 2, with 11 bases in between. Germline CDR1 and CDR2: SGDLS and YYNGEE. This CDR3 spans 15 amino acids. CDR3: CASSVSGTATDTQYF. In nucleotides, the CDR3 is TGTGCCAGCAGCGTATCCGGCACAGCCACAGATACGCAGTATTTT.